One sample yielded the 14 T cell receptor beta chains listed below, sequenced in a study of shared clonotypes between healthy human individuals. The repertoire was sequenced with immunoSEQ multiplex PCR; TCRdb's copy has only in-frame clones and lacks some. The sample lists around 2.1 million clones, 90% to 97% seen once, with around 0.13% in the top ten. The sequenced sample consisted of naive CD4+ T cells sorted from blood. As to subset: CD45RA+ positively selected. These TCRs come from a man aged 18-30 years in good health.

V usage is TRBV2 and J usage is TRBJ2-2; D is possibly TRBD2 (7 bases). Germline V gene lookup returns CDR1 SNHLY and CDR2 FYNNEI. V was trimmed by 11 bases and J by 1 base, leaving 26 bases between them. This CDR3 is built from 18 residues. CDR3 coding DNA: TGTGCCCACGCAGCCCCGGGGAGGGGGACTCTGAACACCGGGGAGCTGTTTTTT. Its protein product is CAHAAPGRGTLNTGELFF. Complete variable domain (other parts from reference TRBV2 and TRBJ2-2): EPEVTQTPSHQVTQMGQEVILRCVPISNHLYFYWYRQILGQKVEFLVSFYNNEISEKSEIFDDQFSVERPDGSNFTLKIRSTKLEDSAMYFCAHAAPGRGTLNTGELFFGEGSRLTVL.

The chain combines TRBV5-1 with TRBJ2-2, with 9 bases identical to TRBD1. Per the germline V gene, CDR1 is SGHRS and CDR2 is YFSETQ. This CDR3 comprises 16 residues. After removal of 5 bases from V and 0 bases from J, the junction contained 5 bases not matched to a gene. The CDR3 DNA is TGCGCCAGCAGATTTACAGGGGGCGCGAACACCGGGGAGCTGTTTTTT. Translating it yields CASRFTGGANTGELFF.

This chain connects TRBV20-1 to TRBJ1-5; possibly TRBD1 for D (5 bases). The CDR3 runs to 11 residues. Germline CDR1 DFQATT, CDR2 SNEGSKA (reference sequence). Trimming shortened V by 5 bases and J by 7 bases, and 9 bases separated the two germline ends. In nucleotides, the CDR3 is TGCAGTGCTGGGACGAAACAGCCCCAGCATTTT. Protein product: CSAGTKQPQHF.

The CDR3 protein is CASSRTTNEKLFF. CDR3 sequence (DNA): TGTGCCAGCAGTAGAACAACTAATGAAAAACTGTTTTTT. V usage is TRBV11-3 and J usage is TRBJ1-4; D gene ambiguous. Between the trimmed V and J ends, which lost 6 bases and 0 bases, there was a span of 5 bases. CDR3 length: 13 residues. In germline, CDR1 is SGHNT, CDR2 YENEEA.

The CDR3 reads CASSFSGLAYKETQYF. In nucleotides, the CDR3 is TGCGCCAGCAGCTTCTCTGGACTAGCGTATAAAGAGACCCAGTACTTC. The chain has TRBV5-1 and TRBJ2-5, with 9 nucleotides matching TRBD2. CDR3 length equals 16 residues. Germline CDR1 reads SGHRS; CDR2 reads YFSETQ. The V gene end was trimmed by 2 bases and the J gene end by 3 bases; junction bases not matched to a gene: 8.

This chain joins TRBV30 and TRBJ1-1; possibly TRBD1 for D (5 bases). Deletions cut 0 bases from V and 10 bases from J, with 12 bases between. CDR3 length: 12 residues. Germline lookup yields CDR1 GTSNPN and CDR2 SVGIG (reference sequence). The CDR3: CAWSVGPYRAFF. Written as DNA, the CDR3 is TGTGCCTGGAGTGTGGGACCCTACAGAGCTTTCTTT.

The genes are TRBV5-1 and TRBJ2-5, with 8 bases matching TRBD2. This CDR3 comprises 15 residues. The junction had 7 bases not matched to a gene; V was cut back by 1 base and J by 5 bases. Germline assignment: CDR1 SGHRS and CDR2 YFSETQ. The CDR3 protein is CASSLTGGAMETQYF. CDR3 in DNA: TGCGCCAGCAGCTTGACCGGGGGGGCCATGGAGACCCAGTACTTC.

CDR3 in amino acids: CATTSGGNTGELFF. CDR3 nucleotide sequence: TGTGCCACTACTTCGGGGGGAAACACCGGGGAGCTGTTTTTT. The chain employs TRBV6-5 and TRBJ2-2, with TRBD2 matching 7 bases. The CDR3 loop spans 14 amino acids. From germline, CDR1 is MNHEY and CDR2 SVGAGI. The V segment lost 10 bases and the J segment 2 bases; nucleotides outside the gene matches: 7.

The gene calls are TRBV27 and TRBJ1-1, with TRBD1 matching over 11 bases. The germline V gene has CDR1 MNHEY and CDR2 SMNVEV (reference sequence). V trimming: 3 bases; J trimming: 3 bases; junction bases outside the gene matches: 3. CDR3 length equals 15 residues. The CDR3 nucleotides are TGTGCCAGCAGTTTCGGACAGGGGGCGTACACTGAAGCTTTCTTT. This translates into CASSFGQGAYTEAFF.

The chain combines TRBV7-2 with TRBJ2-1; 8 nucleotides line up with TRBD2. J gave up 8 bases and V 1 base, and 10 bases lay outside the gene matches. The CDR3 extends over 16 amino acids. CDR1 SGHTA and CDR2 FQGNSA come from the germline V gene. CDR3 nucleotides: TGTGCCAGCAGCTTAGGTCTCGGGGGGGTATCCCATGAGCAGTTCTTC. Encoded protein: CASSLGLGGVSHEQFF.

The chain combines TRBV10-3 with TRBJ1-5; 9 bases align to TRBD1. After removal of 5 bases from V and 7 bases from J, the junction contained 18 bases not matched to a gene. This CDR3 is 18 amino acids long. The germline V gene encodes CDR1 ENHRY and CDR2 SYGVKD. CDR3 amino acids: CAISFSASLTGGSQPQHF. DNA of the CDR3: TGTGCCATCAGTTTTTCCGCGTCCCTCACAGGGGGCAGCCAGCCCCAGCATTTT.

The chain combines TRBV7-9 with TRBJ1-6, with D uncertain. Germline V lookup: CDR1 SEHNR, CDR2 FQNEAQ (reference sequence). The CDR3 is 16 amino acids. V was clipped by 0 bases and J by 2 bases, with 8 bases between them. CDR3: CASSLAQNTYNSPLHF. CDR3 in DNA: TGTGCCAGCAGCTTAGCGCAGAATACCTATAATTCACCCCTCCACTTT.

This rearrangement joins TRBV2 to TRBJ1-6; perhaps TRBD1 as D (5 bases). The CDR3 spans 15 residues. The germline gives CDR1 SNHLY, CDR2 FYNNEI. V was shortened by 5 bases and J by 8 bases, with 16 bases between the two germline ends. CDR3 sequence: CASSPKDSLYSPLHF. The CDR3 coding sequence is TGTGCCAGCAGTCCAAAAGACAGCCTATATTCACCCCTCCACTTT.

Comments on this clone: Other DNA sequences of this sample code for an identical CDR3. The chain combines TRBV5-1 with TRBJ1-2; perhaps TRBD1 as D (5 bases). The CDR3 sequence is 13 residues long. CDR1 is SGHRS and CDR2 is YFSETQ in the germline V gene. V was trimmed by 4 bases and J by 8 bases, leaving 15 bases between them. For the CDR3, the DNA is TGCGCCAGCAGCCCGGGACCCTCTGGGGGCTACACCTTC. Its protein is CASSPGPSGGYTF.